The source of this T cell receptor (beta chain) is a study of blood T cell repertoires in COVID-19. The overall study: COVID-19 samples from acute and convalescent phases originated in the United States, Italy and Spain. The cDNA or gDNA used as material had been derived from T cells, B-cell-depleted T cells, or PBMCs.

As processed by the authors: How many nucleated cells were present was estimated from reference gene primer amplification. Sequenced by immunoSEQ multiplex PCR; TCRdb stores in-frame clones only, minus some. Clone size and V and J calls were adopted from that table, with D and trimming inferred from the DNA. The sample consists of 250,000 to 350,000 clones, 88% of them appearing once. The CDR3 length is 13 residues. The V and J ends lost 6 bases and 4 bases respectively, with 10 bases between them. Germline values: CDR1 SGHVS, CDR2 FQNEAQ. What was sequenced was PBMCs or T cells enriched from blood (not recorded which). The clonotype originates from a woman aged 45-65 years who had recovered from COVID-19. The chain has TRBV7-8 and TRBJ2-1, with D possibly being TRBD1 (5 bases). The CDR3 DNA reads TGTGCCAGCAGACAGGTAGGGTACAATGAGCAGTTCTTC. It is translated as CASRQVGYNEQFF. Together with reference TRBV7-8 and TRBJ2-1, the CDR3 gives the full variable domain: GAGVSQSPRYKVAKRGQDVALRCDPISGHVSLFWYQQALGQGPEFLTYFQNEAQLDKSGLPSDRFFAERPEGSVSTLKIQRTQQEDSAVYLCASRQVGYNEQFFGPGTRLTVL.